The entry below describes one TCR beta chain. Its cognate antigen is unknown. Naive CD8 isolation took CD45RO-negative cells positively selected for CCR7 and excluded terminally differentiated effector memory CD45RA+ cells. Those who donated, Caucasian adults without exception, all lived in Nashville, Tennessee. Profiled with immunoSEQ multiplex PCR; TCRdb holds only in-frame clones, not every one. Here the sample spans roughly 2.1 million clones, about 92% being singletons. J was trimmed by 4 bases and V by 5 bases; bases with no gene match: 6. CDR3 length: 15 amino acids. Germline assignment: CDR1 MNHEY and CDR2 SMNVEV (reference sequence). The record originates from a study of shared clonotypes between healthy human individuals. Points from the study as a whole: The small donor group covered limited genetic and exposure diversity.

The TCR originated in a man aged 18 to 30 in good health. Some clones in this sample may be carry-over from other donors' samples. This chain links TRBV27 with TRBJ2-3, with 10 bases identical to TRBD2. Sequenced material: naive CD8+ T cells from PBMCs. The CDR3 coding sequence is TGTGCCAGCAGTCTGGCTAGCGGGAGCGCAGATACGCAGTATTTT. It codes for CASSLASGSADTQYF.